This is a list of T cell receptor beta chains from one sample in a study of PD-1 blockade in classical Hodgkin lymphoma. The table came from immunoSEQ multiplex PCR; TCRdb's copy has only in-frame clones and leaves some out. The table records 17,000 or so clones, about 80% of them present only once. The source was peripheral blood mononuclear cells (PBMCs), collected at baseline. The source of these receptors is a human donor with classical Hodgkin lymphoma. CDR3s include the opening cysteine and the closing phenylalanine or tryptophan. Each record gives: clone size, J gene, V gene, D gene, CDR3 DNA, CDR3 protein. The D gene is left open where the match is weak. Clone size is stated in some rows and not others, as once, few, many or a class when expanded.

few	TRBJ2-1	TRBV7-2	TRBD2	TGTGCCAGCAGCTTAGCGGTGAGCGGGATGCTTCGGAATGAGCAGTTCTTC	CASSLAVSGMLRNEQFF
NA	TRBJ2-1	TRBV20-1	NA	TGCAGTGCCCCAAGGGGCAATGAGCAGTTCTTC	CSAPRGNEQFF
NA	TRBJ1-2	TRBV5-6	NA	TGTGCCAGCAGCTTGGTGGCGAGGCTTTATGGCTACACCTTC	CASSLVARLYGYTF
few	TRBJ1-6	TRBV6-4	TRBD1	TGTGCCAGCAGTGTCCGGGACAGTAATAATTCACCCCTCCACTTT	CASSVRDSNNSPLHF
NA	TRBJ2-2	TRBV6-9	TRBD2	TGTGCCACCCTAAAGGGAGGGGCCACCGGGGAGCTGTTTTTT	CATLKGGATGELFF
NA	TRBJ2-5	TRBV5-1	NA	TGCGCCAGCAGCTTGTTGGGGGGCGGGGAGACCCAGTACTTC	CASSLLGGGETQYF
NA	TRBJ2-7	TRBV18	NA	TGTGCCAGCTCCCCGCTAGCCCCGGGGGAAAGCGAGCAGTACTTC	CASSPLAPGESEQYF
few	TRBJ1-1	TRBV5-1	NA	TGCGCCAGCAGCTTGGAAGGGATGAACACTGAAGCTTTCTTT	CASSLEGMNTEAFF
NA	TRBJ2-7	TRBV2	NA	TGTGCCAGCAAGCCGGAGTCCTACGAGCAGTACTTC	CASKPESYEQYF
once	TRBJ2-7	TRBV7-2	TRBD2	TGTGCCAGCAGCTTAGACGGGAGGGCCGGCGAGCAGTACTTC	CASSLDGRAGEQYF
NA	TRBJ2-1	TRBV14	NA	TGTGCCAGCAGCCAAGGACAGTCTTACAATGAGCAGTTCTTC	CASSQGQSYNEQFF
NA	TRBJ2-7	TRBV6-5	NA	TGTGCCAGCAGCCACGGGGCGGACGAGCAGTACTTC	CASSHGADEQYF
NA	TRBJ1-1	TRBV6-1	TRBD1	TGTGCCAGCAGTATCCAAGGGGGCGCGAACACTGAAGCTTTCTTT	CASSIQGGANTEAFF
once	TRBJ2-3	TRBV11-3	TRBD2	TGTGCCAGCAGCTCCTCTACTAGCGCCGGGGGAGCAGATACGCAGTATTTT	CASSSSTSAGGADTQYF
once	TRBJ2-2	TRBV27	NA	TGTGCCAGCAGTTTGCAGTACACCGGGGAGCTGTTTTTT	CASSLQYTGELFF
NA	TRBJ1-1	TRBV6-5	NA	TGTGCCAGCAGGAATACAGGGAACACTGAAGCTTTCTTT	CASRNTGNTEAFF
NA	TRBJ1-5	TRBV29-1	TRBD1	TGCAGCGTCCGCGGGACAGGGAGTCAGCCCCAGCATTTT	CSVRGTGSQPQHF
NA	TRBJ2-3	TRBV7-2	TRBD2	TGTGCCAGCAGCTTAACGGGACTAGCGACAGATACGCAGTATTTT	CASSLTGLATDTQYF
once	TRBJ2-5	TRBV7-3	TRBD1	TGTGCCAGCAGCCAGGGGGCGCGAGAGACCCAGTACTTC	CASSQGARETQYF
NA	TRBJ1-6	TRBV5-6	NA	TGTGCCAGCAGGGTTGGGACACTTAATTCACCCCTCCACTTT	CASRVGTLNSPLHF
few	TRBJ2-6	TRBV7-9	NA	TGTGCCAGCAGCGATATGGGGGCCGGGGCCAACGTCCTGACTTTC	CASSDMGAGANVLTF
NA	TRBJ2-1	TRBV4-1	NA	TGCGCCAGCAAGGGAACTACGGCGGGTGAGCAGTTCTTC	CASKGTTAGEQFF
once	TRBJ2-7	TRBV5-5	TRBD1	TGTGCCAGCAGCCCCGGGACAGGTTTCAACGAGCAGTACTTC	CASSPGTGFNEQYF
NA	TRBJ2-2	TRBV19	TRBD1	TGTGCCAGTAGGGACAGGGGTAACACCGGGGAGCTGTTTTTT	CASRDRGNTGELFF
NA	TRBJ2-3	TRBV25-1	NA	TGTGCCAGCAGTGAGGGACAAGGTAGAAATACGCAGTATTTT	CASSEGQGRNTQYF
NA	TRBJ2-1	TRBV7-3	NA	TGTGCCAGCAGCCGGTACGGGGCGGGGAATGAGCAGTTCTTC	CASSRYGAGNEQFF
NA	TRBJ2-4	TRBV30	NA	TGTGCCTGGAGTGTACTGAGGGGAAGACTCATCCAGTACTTC	CAWSVLRGRLIQYF
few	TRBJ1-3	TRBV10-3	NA	TGTGCCATCAGTTTGATGCCTTTCTCTGGAAACACCATATATTTT	CAISLMPFSGNTIYF
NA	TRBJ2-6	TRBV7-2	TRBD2	TGTGCCAGCAGCGAACTAGCGGTCTCTGGGGCCAACGTCCTGACTTTC	CASSELAVSGANVLTF
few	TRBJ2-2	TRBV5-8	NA	TGTGCCAGCAGCGAGTTCGTCGCCTTGGGGGAGCTGTTTTTT	CASSEFVALGELFF
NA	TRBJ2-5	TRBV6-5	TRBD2	TGTGCCAGCAATCAGGGAGGGGAGACCCAGTACTTC	CASNQGGETQYF
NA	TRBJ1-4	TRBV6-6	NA	TGTGCCAGCAGCTACTTCGGGGGTAATGAAAAACTGTTTTTT	CASSYFGGNEKLFF
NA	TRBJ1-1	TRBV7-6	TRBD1	TGTGCCAGCAGCTTAAGCGAGGGGGACAGTGAAGCTTTCTTT	CASSLSEGDSEAFF
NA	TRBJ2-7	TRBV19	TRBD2	TGTGCCAGTAGTGTAAGAACTAGCGGGATCTCCTACGAGCAGTACTTC	CASSVRTSGISYEQYF
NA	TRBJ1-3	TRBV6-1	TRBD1	TGTGCCAGCAGACGGGGACAGGGGTCTGGAAACACCATATATTTT	CASRRGQGSGNTIYF
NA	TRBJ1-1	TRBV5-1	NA	TGCGCCAGCAGCTTCCAGGGATATTCTGAAGCTTTCTTT	CASSFQGYSEAFF
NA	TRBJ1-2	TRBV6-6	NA	TGTGCCAGCAGCAACGGACAGTTAGGCTACACCTTC	CASSNGQLGYTF
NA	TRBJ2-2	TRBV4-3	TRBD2	TGCGCCAGCAGCCAATCGGTTGTGATGTCGGCTAGCGGGACTACCGGGGAGCTGTTTTTT	CASSQSVVMSASGTTGELFF
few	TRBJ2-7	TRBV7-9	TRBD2	TGTGCCAGCAGCTTACGGGCGGGGGAGGCCTACGAGCAGTACTTC	CASSLRAGEAYEQYF
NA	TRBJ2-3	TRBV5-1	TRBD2	TGCGCCAGCAGCTTGGGGCTAGCGGGAACAGATACGCAGTATTTT	CASSLGLAGTDTQYF
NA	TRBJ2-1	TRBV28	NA	TGTGCCAGCAGTTCTAGCAGCTCCTACAATGAGCAGTTCTTC	CASSSSSSYNEQFF
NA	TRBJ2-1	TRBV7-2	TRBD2	TGTGCCAGCAGCCCGGTAGTAGCGGGGGGCCGAATCTACAATGAGCAGTTCTTC	CASSPVVAGGRIYNEQFF
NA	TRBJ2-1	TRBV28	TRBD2	TGTGCCAGCAGTCGTAGCGGGAGGTACAATGAGCAGTTCTTC	CASSRSGRYNEQFF